Below are 8 T cell receptor beta chains sequenced from a single sample in a study of a mutant IDH1 vaccine in newly diagnosed glioma. Produced via immunoSEQ multiplex PCR; TCRdb's table is partial and in-frame only. The sample lists 60,000 or so clones, about 86% occurring once. The sample's time point: week 5, during vaccination. Each vaccine dose was 300 ug of mutant IDH1 20-mer peptide, with topical imiquimod. The antigens these receptors bind are not known. The source material was PBMCs, sampled from a glioma patient whose treatment included an IDH1 peptide vaccine. The source of these receptors is a woman aged 45-59 years with glioma.

The rearrangement links TRBV9 to TRBJ1-2; tentatively, D is TRBD1 (5 bases). The CDR3 totals 15 residues. Deletions cut 3 bases from V and 0 bases from J, with 12 bases between. Germline V gene lookup returns CDR1 SGDLS and CDR2 YYNGEE. The CDR3 sequence is CASSAWTQANYGYTF. As DNA, the CDR3 is TGTGCCAGCAGCGCCTGGACACAGGCTAACTATGGCTACACCTTC.

The chain combines TRBV9 with TRBJ1-2; 7 positions match TRBD1. Germline lookup yields CDR1 SGDLS and CDR2 YYNGEE. J lost 6 bases, V lost 3 bases, and 8 bases had no gene match. The CDR3 is 14 residues long. CDR3 region: CASSATPGGNGYTF. In DNA, the CDR3 is TGTGCCAGCAGCGCCACTCCAGGGGGGAATGGCTACACCTTC.

Only a few counts were recorded for this clone. The CDR3 loop is CASSASVGQPQHF. CDR3 coding DNA: TGTGCCAGCAGCGCCTCCGTTGGTCAGCCCCAGCATTTT. The chain carries TRBV9 and TRBJ1-5; no clear D. Germline V lookup: CDR1 SGDLS, CDR2 YYNGEE. This CDR3 is built from 13 residues. V was pared by 3 bases and J by 6 bases, with 10 bases between.

The gene calls are TRBV10-3 and TRBJ1-1; no clear D. CDR1 ENHRY and CDR2 SYGVKD come from the germline V gene. This CDR3 has 14 residues. V was pared by 7 bases and J by 1 base, with 13 bases between. CDR3 sequence reads: CAINAKTTNTEAFF. The CDR3 DNA reads as TGTGCCATCAATGCCAAGACGACGAACACTGAAGCTTTCTTT.

The chain is built from TRBV27 and TRBJ1-1; 8 bases agree with TRBD1. J gave up 7 bases and V 7 bases, and 11 bases lay outside the gene matches. The V gene's germline CDR1 is MNHEY and CDR2 SMNVEV (reference sequence). This CDR3 comprises 14 residues. Here the CDR3 DNA reads TGTGCCAGCACCCTCATTGCAGGGGGCGGTGAAGCTTTCTTT. This encodes CASTLIAGGGEAFF.

The chain has TRBV29-1 and TRBJ2-5; no firm D call. CDR3 length: 14 residues. Trimming cost V 3 bases and J 5 bases, with 16 bases left between them. Germline values: CDR1 SQVTM, CDR2 ANQGSEA. The CDR3 DNA sequence: TGCAGCGTTGAGATCGTAGGGCGCGCGGAGACCCAGTACTTC. Amino acid sequence: CSVEIVGRAETQYF.

The chain links TRBV5-1 to TRBJ1-6; no clear D gene. The germline V gene encodes CDR1 SGHRS and CDR2 YFSETQ. V was pared by 0 bases and J by 6 bases, with 13 bases between. This CDR3 comprises 16 residues. CDR3 in amino acids: CASSLVGGGVNSPLHF. The CDR3 bases are TGCGCCAGCAGCTTGGTGGGTGGCGGTGTTAATTCACCCCTCCACTTT.

This sequence joins TRBV19 and TRBJ1-2, with 10 bases matching TRBD1. Germline loops: CDR1 LNHDA, CDR2 SQIVND (reference sequence). This CDR3 is built from 13 residues. The V and J ends lost 4 bases and 8 bases, in that order; junction bases with no gene match: 4. CDR3 sequence (DNA): TGTGCCAGTAGTACCCGGACAGGGGGAGGCTACACCTTC. Its translation: CASSTRTGGGYTF.